This entry is about one T cell receptor beta chain. What it binds is unknown. This may come from a read error, since a much larger clone is one base off. This entry belongs to a study of cytomegalovirus exposure and HLA in healthy donors. Study as a whole: Earlier results showed roughly 120 million unique TCR beta sequences derived from 150 million to 200 million T cells.

Study results and limitations: In vitro data verified three CMV-associated chains as specific for CMV antigens.

Germline V gene data show CDR1 as SGHNT and CDR2 as YYREEE (reference sequence). Trimming took off 2 bases at V and 2 bases at J, with 7 bases between the two ends. The CDR3 has 13 residues. Use of 60 Vbeta and 13 Jbeta primers characterized the PCR. Sequencing was performed with immunoSEQ multiplex PCR; in TCRdb, only in-frame clones are kept and a portion is missing. The sample carries 270,000 or so clones, 86% recorded once. The clonotype originates from a man aged 35 to 55 in good health and CMV-seropositive. J is TRBJ1-1 and V is TRBV5-4; D is possibly TRBD1 (5 bases). The sample consisted of PBMCs. The CDR3 DNA follows: TGTGCCAGCAGCTTTGACAGAAACACTGAAGCTTTCTTT. It yields the protein CASSFDRNTEAFF.